This TCR beta chain was identified during a study of shared clonotypes between healthy human individuals. The sequenced material, unsorted PBMC DNA, was run on ten immunoSEQ deep assay plates. Profiled with immunoSEQ multiplex PCR; TCRdb holds only in-frame clones, not every one. The sample lists roughly 500,000 clones; 79% were seen once. Germline V gene data show CDR1 as SEHNR and CDR2 as FQNEAQ (reference sequence). The CDR3 is 15 amino acids. V lost 1 base to trimming and J lost 4 bases; unmatched junction nucleotides: 5. Sequenced input: PBMCs. The J gene is TRBJ1-2, the V gene TRBV7-9; TRBD1 aligns across 8 bases. The sequence derives from a middle-aged woman in good health. Some clones in this sample may be carry-over from other donors' samples. The CDR3 protein is CASSLGQGAGYGYTF. The CDR3 DNA reads TGTGCCAGCAGCTTAGGGCAGGGGGCCGGCTATGGCTACACCTTC.